The sequence of this T cell receptor (beta chain) was determined in a study of T cell changes during pregnancy in multiple sclerosis. Using immunoSEQ multiplex PCR, the repertoire was profiled, and TCRdb retains in-frame clones only, with some absent. The top ten hold approximately 2% of the sample, which has around 66,000 clones, 91% seen once. This TCR came from a female donor in good health, enrolled as a control in a pregnancy study. Sequencing was performed on peripheral blood, taken in the third trimester of pregnancy.

CDR3 sequence: CASSQWTGDGKLFF. The CDR3 nucleotides read TGCGCCAGCAGCCAATGGACAGGGGATGGGAAACTGTTTTTT. The V call is TRBV4-1, the J call TRBJ1-4, with TRBD1 identical over 9 bases. Germline loops: CDR1 MGHRA, CDR2 YSYEKL. This CDR3 is 14 amino acids long. With 2 bases clipped from V and 11 bases from J, the junction kept 6 bases outside the gene matches.